The rows below give T cell receptor beta chains drawn from one sample of a study of cytomegalovirus exposure and HLA in healthy donors. Sequenced by immunoSEQ multiplex PCR; TCRdb stores in-frame clones only, minus some. This table has approximately 150,000 clones, more than 65% appearing once. The sample consisted of PBMCs. These receptors were obtained from a man in his fifties in good health and CMV-seropositive. Both conserved end residues are part of each CDR3. Fields, in order: D gene, clone size, J gene, V gene, CDR3 protein, CDR3 DNA. The D gene is left open where the match is weak. A clone size is listed for some rows: how often the clone was seen (once, few, many), or a class if it is expanded.

D gene: .
clone size: .
J gene: TRBJ1-2
V gene: TRBV28
CDR3 protein: CASSSPGSRVRVYGYTF
CDR3 DNA: TGTGCCAGCAGTTCCCCCGGGTCCAGGGTCCGCGTCTATGGCTACACCTTC

D gene: .
clone size: once
J gene: TRBJ1-2
V gene: TRBV2
CDR3 protein: CASSEALREAGYTF
CDR3 DNA: TGTGCCAGCAGTGAAGCATTAAGAGAAGCTGGCTACACCTTC

D gene: TRBD2
clone size: .
J gene: TRBJ2-7
V gene: TRBV18
CDR3 protein: CASSPPGLVSVEQYF
CDR3 DNA: TGTGCCAGCTCACCACCGGGACTAGTCTCGGTAGAGCAGTACTTC

D gene: .
clone size: .
J gene: TRBJ2-2
V gene: TRBV14
CDR3 protein: CASSQKPEGGTGELFF
CDR3 DNA: TGTGCCAGCAGCCAAAAACCCGAAGGAGGTACCGGGGAGCTGTTTTTT

D gene: TRBD1
clone size: .
J gene: TRBJ2-7
V gene: TRBV10-3
CDR3 protein: CAISVRTGDEQYF
CDR3 DNA: TGTGCCATCAGTGTTAGGACAGGGGACGAGCAGTACTTC

D gene: .
clone size: .
J gene: TRBJ2-7
V gene: TRBV20-1
CDR3 protein: CSAWRNEQYF
CDR3 DNA: TGCAGCGCTTGGAGGAACGAGCAGTACTTC

D gene: TRBD1
clone size: .
J gene: TRBJ1-2
V gene: TRBV7-8
CDR3 protein: CASSLFDRGLVRANYGYTF
CDR3 DNA: TGTGCCAGCAGCTTATTTGACAGGGGGCTCGTTAGGGCTAACTATGGCTACACCTTC

D gene: TRBD2
clone size: .
J gene: TRBJ2-1
V gene: TRBV19
CDR3 protein: CASSRFGTSGNNEQFF
CDR3 DNA: TGTGCCAGTAGTAGGTTTGGGACTAGCGGAAACAATGAGCAGTTCTTC

D gene: TRBD1
clone size: .
J gene: TRBJ2-7
V gene: TRBV6-5
CDR3 protein: CASSLRDRVYEQYF
CDR3 DNA: TGTGCCAGCAGTCTCCGGGACAGGGTCTACGAGCAGTACTTC

D gene: .
clone size: few
J gene: TRBJ1-6
V gene: TRBV5-4
CDR3 protein: CASSRGEWGSPLHF
CDR3 DNA: TGTGCCAGCAGCCGGGGGGAATGGGGTTCACCCCTCCACTTT

D gene: .
clone size: few
J gene: TRBJ1-5
V gene: TRBV5-5
CDR3 protein: CASSPGRGQPQHF
CDR3 DNA: TGTGCCAGCAGCCCGGGGCGGGGTCAGCCCCAGCATTTT

D gene: TRBD1
clone size: once
J gene: TRBJ2-3
V gene: TRBV6-5
CDR3 protein: CASRDRGRSDTQYF
CDR3 DNA: TGTGCCAGCAGGGACAGGGGGCGCTCAGATACGCAGTATTTT